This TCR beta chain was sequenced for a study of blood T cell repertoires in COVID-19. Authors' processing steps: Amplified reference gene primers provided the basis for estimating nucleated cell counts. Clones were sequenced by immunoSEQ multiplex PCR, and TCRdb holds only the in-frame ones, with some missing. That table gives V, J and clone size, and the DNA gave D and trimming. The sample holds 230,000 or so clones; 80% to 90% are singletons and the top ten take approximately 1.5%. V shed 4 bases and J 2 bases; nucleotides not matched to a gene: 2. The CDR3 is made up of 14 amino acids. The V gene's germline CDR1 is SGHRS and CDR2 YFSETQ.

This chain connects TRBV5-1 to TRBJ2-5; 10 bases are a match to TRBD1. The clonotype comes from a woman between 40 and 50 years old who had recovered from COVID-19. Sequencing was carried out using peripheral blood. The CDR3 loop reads CASSEGQGQETQYF. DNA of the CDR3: TGCGCCAGCAGCGAGGGACAGGGGCAAGAGACCCAGTACTTC.